The rows below give T cell receptor beta chains drawn from one sample of a study of CD8+ T cells in alopecia areata. Data came from immunoSEQ multiplex PCR; TCRdb stores just in-frame clones and leaves some out. This repertoire shows 150,000 to 200,000 clones, around 58% found once; its top ten account for around 15%. The source material was CD4+ T cells sorted from blood, sampled at approximately week 60, from a patient treated with tofacitinib. The receptors stem from a human donor with alopecia areata. Each CDR3 is given without its conserved first and last residue. The order of the fields is D gene, clone size, V gene, CDR3 protein. A D gene is named only where the DNA matches it firmly. Size is stated for part of the rows, as once, few or many counts, or as a class when the clone is expanded.

>NA|NA|TRBV18
ASSLRIGEQY
>TRBD1|NA|TRBV27
ASSSSTGGSTDTQY
>TRBD2|NA|TRBV11-3
ASSSGVRETQY
>NA|few|TRBV19
ASQGWNSPLH
>NA|many|TRBV10-2
ASSEEPGLREQY
>TRBD2|NA|TRBV5-6
ASSLFFSGGLISTDTQY
>TRBD2|few|TRBV6-1
ASRARLADQETQY
>NA|NA|TRBV6-5
ASTRMTNTGELF
>NA|NA|TRBV9
ASSPGPSGANVLT
>NA|NA|TRBV7-7
ASSLVRGGEQF
>TRBD1|NA|TRBV15
ATSRDPGGQGGGYT
>NA|few|TRBV15
ATSTPGWDIQY
>TRBD1|NA|TRBV6-5
ASRADRVSEKLF
>NA|NA|TRBV7-6
ASSFRGGLADTQY
>NA|NA|TRBV6-5
ASSYSSGVRSYGYT
>NA|once|TRBV27
ASSFTRSSSSYEQY
>TRBD1|NA|TRBV4-1
ASSQYDRGVGELF
>NA|NA|TRBV30
AWSFPRRSGANVLT
>TRBD1|NA|TRBV30
AWTRDRASYNEQF